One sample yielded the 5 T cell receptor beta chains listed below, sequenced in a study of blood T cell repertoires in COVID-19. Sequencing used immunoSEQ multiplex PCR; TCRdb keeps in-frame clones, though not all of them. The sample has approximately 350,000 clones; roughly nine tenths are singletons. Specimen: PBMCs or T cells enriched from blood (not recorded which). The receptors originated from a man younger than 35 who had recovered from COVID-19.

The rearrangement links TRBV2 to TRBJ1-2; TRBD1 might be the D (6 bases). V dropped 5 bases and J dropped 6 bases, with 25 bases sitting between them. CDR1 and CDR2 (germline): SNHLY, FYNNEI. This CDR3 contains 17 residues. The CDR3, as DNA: TGTGCCAGCAGTTCCGGGGTGGGGGCAGGGGTGAGGGATGGCTACACCTTC. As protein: CASSSGVGAGVRDGYTF.

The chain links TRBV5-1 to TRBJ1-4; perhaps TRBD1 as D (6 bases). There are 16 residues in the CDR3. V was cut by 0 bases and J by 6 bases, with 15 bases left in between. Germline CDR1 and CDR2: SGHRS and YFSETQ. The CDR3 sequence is CASSLEGQGSYEKLFF. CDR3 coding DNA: TGCGCCAGCAGCTTGGAGGGGCAGGGGAGTTATGAAAAACTGTTTTTT. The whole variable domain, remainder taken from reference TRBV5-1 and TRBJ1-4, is KAGVTQTPRYLIKTRGQQVTLSCSPISGHRSVSWYQQTPGQGLQFLFEYFSETQRNKGNFPGRFSGRQFSNSRSEMNVSTLELGDSALYLCASSLEGQGSYEKLFFGSGTQLSVL.

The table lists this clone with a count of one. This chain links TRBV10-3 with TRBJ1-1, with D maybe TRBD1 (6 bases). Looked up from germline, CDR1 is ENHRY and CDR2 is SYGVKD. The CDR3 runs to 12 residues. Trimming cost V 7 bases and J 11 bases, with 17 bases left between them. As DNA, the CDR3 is TGTGCCATCACCGGAGACGGGGGGGCCGCTTTCTTT. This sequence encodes CAITGDGGAAFF.

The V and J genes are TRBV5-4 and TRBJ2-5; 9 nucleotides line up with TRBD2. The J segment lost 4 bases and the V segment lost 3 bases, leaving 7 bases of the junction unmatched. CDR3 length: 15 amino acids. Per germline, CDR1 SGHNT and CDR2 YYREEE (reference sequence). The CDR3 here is CASSSAGGAVETQYF. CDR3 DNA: TGTGCCAGCAGCTCGGCGGGGGGGGCCGTAGAGACCCAGTACTTC. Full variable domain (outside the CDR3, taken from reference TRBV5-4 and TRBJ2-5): ETGVTQSPTHLIKTRGQQVTLRCSSQSGHNTVSWYQQALGQGPQFIFQYYREEENGRGNFPPRFSGLQFPNYSSELNVNALELDDSALYLCASSSAGGAVETQYFGPGTRLLVL.

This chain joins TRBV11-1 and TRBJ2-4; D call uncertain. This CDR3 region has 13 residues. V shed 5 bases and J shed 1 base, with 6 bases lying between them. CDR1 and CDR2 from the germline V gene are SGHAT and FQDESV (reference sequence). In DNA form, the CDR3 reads TGTGCCAGCAGCCCCCGTGCCAAAAACATTCAGTACTTC. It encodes CASSPRAKNIQYF.